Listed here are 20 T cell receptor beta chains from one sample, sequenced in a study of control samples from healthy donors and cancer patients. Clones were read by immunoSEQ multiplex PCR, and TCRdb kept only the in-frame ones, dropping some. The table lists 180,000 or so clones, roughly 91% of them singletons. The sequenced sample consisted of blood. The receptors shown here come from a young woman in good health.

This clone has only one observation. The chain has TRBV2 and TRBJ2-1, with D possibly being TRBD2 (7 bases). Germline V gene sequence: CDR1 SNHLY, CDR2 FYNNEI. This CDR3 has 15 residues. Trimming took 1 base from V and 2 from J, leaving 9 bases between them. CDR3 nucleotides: TGTGCCAGCAGTGAAGGGCGGGGGCCCTACAATGAGCAGTTCTTC. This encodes CASSEGRGPYNEQFF.

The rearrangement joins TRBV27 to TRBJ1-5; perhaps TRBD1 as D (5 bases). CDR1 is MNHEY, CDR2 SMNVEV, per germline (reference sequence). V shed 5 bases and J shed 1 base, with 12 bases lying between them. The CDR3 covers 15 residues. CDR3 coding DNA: TGTGCCAGCAGTACACTCACAGGAAGCAATCAGCCCCAGCATTTT. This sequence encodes CASSTLTGSNQPQHF.

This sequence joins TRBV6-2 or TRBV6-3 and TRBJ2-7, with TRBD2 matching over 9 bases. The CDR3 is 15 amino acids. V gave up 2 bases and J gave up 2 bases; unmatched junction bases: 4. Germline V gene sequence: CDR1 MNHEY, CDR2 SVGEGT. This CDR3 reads CASSYPQRGAYEQYF. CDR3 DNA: TGTGCCAGCAGTTACCCCCAGCGGGGGGCCTACGAGCAGTACTTC.

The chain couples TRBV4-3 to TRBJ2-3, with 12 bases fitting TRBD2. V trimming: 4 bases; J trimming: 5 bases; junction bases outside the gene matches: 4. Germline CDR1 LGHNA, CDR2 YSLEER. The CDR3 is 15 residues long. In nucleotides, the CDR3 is TGCGCCAGCAGCCGACTAGCGGGAGTAGGAGATACGCAGTATTTT. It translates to CASSRLAGVGDTQYF.

DNA of the CDR3: TGTGCCAGCAGCGTAGGGGCTAGCGGGAGTCAATACGAGCAGTACTTC. It yields the protein CASSVGASGSQYEQYF. The rearrangement uses TRBV9 and TRBJ2-7, with 10 bases aligning to TRBD2. Germline V gene lookup returns CDR1 SGDLS and CDR2 YYNGEE. CDR3 length: 16 amino acids. V shed 0 bases and J 4 bases; nucleotides not matched to a gene: 7.

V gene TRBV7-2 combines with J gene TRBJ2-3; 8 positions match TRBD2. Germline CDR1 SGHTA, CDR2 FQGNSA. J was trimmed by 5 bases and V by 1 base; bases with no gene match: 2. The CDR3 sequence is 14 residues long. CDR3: CASSLGAGVDTQYF. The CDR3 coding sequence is TGTGCCAGCAGCTTAGGAGCGGGAGTAGATACGCAGTATTTT. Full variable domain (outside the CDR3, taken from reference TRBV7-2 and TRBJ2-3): GAGVSQSPSNKVTEKGKDVELRCDPISGHTALYWYRQSLGQGLEFLIYFQGNSAPDKSGLPSDRFSAERTGGSVSTLTIQRTQQEDSAVYLCASSLGAGVDTQYFGPGTRLTVL.

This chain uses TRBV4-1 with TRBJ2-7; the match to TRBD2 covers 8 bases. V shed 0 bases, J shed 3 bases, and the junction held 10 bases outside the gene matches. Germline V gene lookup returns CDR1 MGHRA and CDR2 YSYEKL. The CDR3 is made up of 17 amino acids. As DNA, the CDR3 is TGCGCCAGCAGCCAAGATGGGGGAGCGGGGGACTACTACGAGCAGTACTTC. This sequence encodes CASSQDGGAGDYYEQYF.

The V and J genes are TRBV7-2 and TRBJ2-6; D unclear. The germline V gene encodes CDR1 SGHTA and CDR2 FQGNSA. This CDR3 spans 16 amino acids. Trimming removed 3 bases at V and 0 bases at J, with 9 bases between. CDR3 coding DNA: TGTGCCAGCAGCTTGGCTGTAAGCTCTGGGGCCAACGTCCTGACTTTC. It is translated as CASSLAVSSGANVLTF.

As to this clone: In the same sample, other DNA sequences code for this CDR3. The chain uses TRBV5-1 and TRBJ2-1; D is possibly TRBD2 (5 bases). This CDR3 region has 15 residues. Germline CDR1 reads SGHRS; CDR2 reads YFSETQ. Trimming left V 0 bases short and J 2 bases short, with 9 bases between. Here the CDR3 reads CASSLGSGAYNEQFF. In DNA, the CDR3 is TGCGCCAGCAGCTTGGGGTCCGGGGCCTACAATGAGCAGTTCTTC. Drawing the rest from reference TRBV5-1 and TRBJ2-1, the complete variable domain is KAGVTQTPRYLIKTRGQQVTLSCSPISGHRSVSWYQQTPGQGLQFLFEYFSETQRNKGNFPGRFSGRQFSNSRSEMNVSTLELGDSALYLCASSLGSGAYNEQFFGPGTRLTVL.

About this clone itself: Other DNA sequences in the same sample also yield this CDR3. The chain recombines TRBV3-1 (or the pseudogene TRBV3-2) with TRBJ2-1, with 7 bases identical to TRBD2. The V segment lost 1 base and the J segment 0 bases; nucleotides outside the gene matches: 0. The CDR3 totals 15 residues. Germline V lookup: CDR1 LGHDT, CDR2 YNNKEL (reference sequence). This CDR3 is CASSQASGSYNEQFF. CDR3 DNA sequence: TGTGCCAGCAGCCAAGCTAGCGGCTCCTACAATGAGCAGTTCTTC.

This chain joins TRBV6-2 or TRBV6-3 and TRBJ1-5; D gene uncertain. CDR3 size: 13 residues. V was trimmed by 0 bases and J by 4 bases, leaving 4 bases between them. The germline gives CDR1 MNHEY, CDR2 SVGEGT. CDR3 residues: CASSYSRNQPQHF. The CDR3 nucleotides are TGTGCCAGCAGTTACTCCCGTAATCAGCCCCAGCATTTT.

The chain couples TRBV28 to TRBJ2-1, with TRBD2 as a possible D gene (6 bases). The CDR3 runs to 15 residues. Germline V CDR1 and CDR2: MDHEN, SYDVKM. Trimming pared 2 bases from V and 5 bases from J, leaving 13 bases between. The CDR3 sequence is CASSLRGRGNNEQFF. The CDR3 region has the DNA TGTGCCAGCAGTTTACGGGGGAGAGGTAACAATGAGCAGTTCTTC.

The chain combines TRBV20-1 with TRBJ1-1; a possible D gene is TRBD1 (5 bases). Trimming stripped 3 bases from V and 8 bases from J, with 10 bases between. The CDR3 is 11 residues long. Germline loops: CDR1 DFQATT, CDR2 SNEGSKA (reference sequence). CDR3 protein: CSASRAVEAFF. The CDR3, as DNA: TGCAGTGCTAGCAGGGCCGTGGAAGCTTTCTTT.

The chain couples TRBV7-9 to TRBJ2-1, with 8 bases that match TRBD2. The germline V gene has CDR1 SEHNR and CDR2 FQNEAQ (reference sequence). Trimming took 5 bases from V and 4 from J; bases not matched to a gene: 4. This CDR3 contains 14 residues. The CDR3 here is CASSAGTSYNEQFF. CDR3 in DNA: TGTGCCAGCAGCGCCGGGACTAGTTACAATGAGCAGTTCTTC.

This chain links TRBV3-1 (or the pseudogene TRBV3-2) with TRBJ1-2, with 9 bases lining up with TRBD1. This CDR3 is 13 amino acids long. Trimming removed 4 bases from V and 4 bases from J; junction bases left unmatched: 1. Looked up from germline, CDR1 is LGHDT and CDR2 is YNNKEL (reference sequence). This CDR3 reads CASSPGQGYGYTF. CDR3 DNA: TGTGCCAGCAGCCCGGGACAGGGCTATGGCTACACCTTC.

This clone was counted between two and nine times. The CDR3 bases are TGTGCCAGTAGTATGGGACAGGGGCCCTACGAGCAGTACTTC. The encoded protein is CASSMGQGPYEQYF. The chain employs TRBV19 and TRBJ2-7; 10 nucleotides agree with TRBD1. Germline trimming cut 3 bases from V and 2 bases from J; bases unmatched to any gene: 1. The CDR3 has 14 amino acids. The germline CDR1 and CDR2 sequences are LNHDA and SQIVND (reference sequence).

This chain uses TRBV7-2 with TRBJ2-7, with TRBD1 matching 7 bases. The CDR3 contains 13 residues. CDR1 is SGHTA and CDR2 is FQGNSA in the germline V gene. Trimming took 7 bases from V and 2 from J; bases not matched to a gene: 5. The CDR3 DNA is TGTGCCAGCAACCCCGGGACAGCCTACGAGCAGTACTTC. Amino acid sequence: CASNPGTAYEQYF.

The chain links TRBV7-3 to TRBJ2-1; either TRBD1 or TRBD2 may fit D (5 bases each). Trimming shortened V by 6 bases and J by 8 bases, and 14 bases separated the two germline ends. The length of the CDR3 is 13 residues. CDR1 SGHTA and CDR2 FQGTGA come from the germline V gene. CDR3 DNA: TGTGCCAGCAGTCCTCTAGGGACGCATGAGCAGTTCTTC. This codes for CASSPLGTHEQFF.

DNA for the CDR3: TGTGCCAGCTCATCCCAAGAGACCCAGTACTTC. Translating it yields CASSSQETQYF. The chain couples TRBV18 to TRBJ2-5; D is uncertain. The CDR3 contains 11 residues. In germline, CDR1 is KGHSH, CDR2 LQKENI. V lost 5 bases and J lost 1, with 2 bases in between. Supplemented by reference TRBV18 and TRBJ2-5, the full variable domain reads NAGVMQNPRHLVRRRGQEARLRCSPMKGHSHVYWYRQLPEEGLKFMVYLQKENIIDESGMPKERFSAEFPKEGPSILRIQQVVRGDSAAYFCASSSQETQYFGPGTRLLVL.

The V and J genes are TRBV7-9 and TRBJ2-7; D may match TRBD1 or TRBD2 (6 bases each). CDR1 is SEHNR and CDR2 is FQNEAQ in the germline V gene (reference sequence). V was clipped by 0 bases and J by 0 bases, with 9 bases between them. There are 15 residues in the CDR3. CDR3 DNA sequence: TGTGCCAGCAGCTTAGCCGGGGGCAGCTCCTACGAGCAGTACTTC. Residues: CASSLAGGSSYEQYF.